This record covers a single TCR beta chain. The antigen is undetermined. PCR primers comprised 60 Vbeta and 13 Jbeta primers. Produced via immunoSEQ multiplex PCR; TCRdb's table is partial and in-frame only. Of approximately 170,000 clones listed, roughly 81% are singletons. CDR3 length equals 14 residues. V was pared by 3 bases and J by 8 bases, with 7 bases of the junction left unmatched. Germline CDR1 is MNHNS and CDR2 is SASEGT. This specimen comes from a study of cytomegalovirus exposure and HLA in healthy donors. Whole-study context: Early on, a data release was issued that held 85 million to 95 million unique TCRs from HLA-typed donors.

Notes on the study in general: Some segments of the V type, notably TRBV6-2 and TRBV6-3, were excluded as indistinguishable. Diagnosis of cytomegalovirus status made by the classifier reportedly showed high specificity and sensitivity. An analysis done earlier found most TCR beta V segments productive about 90% or about 30% of the time.

Sequenced: PBMCs. The receptor comes from a man under 40 in good health and CMV-seropositive. The V call is TRBV6-1, the J call TRBJ2-5; 9 bases map to TRBD2. The DNA for the CDR3 is TGTGCCAGCAGTGATTCTAGCGGGGCCTATACCCAGTACTTC. This gives the protein CASSDSSGAYTQYF.